Following are 30 T cell receptor beta chains from one sample sequenced in a study of T cell responses to AZD1222 COVID-19 vaccine. The table came from immunoSEQ multiplex PCR; TCRdb's copy has only in-frame clones and leaves some out. This sample has approximately 130,000 clones, with 80% to 90% found just once. This specimen was peripheral blood, taken on day 0 of MenACWY control vaccination. These receptors all come from an adult in good health.

V gene TRBV28 combines with J gene TRBJ2-5, with TRBD2 identical over 7 bases. The V and J ends lost 5 bases and 8 bases, in that order; junction bases with no gene match: 2. There are 11 residues in the CDR3. Germline V lookup: CDR1 MDHEN, CDR2 SYDVKM. CDR3: CASSAGVTQYF. DNA for the CDR3: TGTGCCAGCAGTGCGGGGGTTACCCAGTACTTC. Combining the CDR3 with reference TRBV28 and TRBJ2-5 gives the whole variable domain DVKVTQSSRYLVKRTGEKVFLECVQDMDHENMFWYRQDPGLGLRLIYFSYDVKMKEKGDIPEGYSVSREKKERFSLILESASTNQTSMYLCASSAGVTQYFGPGTRLLVL.

This sequence joins TRBV2 and TRBJ1-1; TRBD1 might be the D (5 bases). CDR3 length: 13 amino acids. Germline V gene sequence: CDR1 SNHLY, CDR2 FYNNEI. The germline V and J ends were trimmed by 1 base and 5 bases, with 8 bases remaining between them. CDR3: CASSEGGVTEAFF. CDR3 nucleotide sequence: TGTGCCAGCAGTGAAGGGGGGGTGACTGAAGCTTTCTTT.

The chain links TRBV5-1 to TRBJ1-2; unclear D gene. V dropped 0 bases and J dropped 2 bases, with 8 bases sitting between them. The CDR3 consists of 14 residues. The V gene's germline CDR1 is SGHRS and CDR2 YFSETQ. The CDR3 region is CASSLGTVNYGYTF. The CDR3 DNA sequence: TGCGCCAGCAGCTTGGGGACGGTGAACTATGGCTACACCTTC.

The rearrangement joins TRBV27 to TRBJ2-1, with 8 positions matching TRBD1. V trimming: 8 bases; J trimming: 3 bases; junction bases outside the gene matches: 6. CDR3 length equals 14 residues. Per the germline V gene, CDR1 is MNHEY and CDR2 is SMNVEV (reference sequence). The CDR3 bases are TGTGCCAGCCAGGGGGCGGGGAACTACAATGAGCAGTTCTTC. It yields the protein CASQGAGNYNEQFF.

The chain carries TRBV5-4 and TRBJ2-1, with 11 bases fitting TRBD2. V dropped 1 base and J dropped 8; count of bases not matched to a gene: 5. CDR1 is SGHNT, CDR2 YYREEE, per germline (reference sequence). The CDR3 is 15 residues long. CDR3 residues: CASSLTSGSRDEQFF. In DNA form, the CDR3 reads TGTGCCAGCAGCTTGACTAGCGGGAGTCGGGATGAGCAGTTCTTC.

The V and J genes are TRBV7-2 and TRBJ1-5, with 9 bases aligning to TRBD1. The CDR3 has 15 residues. V dropped 5 bases and J dropped 7; count of bases not matched to a gene: 9. Germline V gene data show CDR1 as SGHTA and CDR2 as FQGNSA. The CDR3 reads CASSEQDRGGQPQHF. The CDR3 bases are TGTGCCAGCAGCGAACAGGACAGGGGAGGCCAGCCCCAGCATTTT.

The chain uses TRBV13 and TRBJ2-1; 7 bases match TRBD2. V gave up 4 bases and J gave up 6 bases; unmatched junction bases: 6. CDR3 length: 14 amino acids. Per germline, CDR1 PRHDT and CDR2 FYEKMQ (reference sequence). This CDR3 is CASSSGLLGNEQFF. The DNA for the CDR3 is TGTGCCAGCAGCTCGGGACTATTGGGCAATGAGCAGTTCTTC.

The chain links TRBV27 to TRBJ2-3; the match to TRBD2 covers 12 bases. Per germline, CDR1 MNHEY and CDR2 SMNVEV (reference sequence). This CDR3 is 18 amino acids long. V was pared by 2 bases and J by 0 bases, with 6 bases of the junction left unmatched. CDR3 residues: CASSLRTSGALSTDTQYF. The CDR3 coding sequence is TGTGCCAGCAGTTTACGGACTAGCGGGGCCCTTAGCACAGATACGCAGTATTTT.

V and J are TRBV7-9 and TRBJ1-1; no firm D call. V was pared by 3 bases and J by 1 base, with 6 bases between. The CDR3 spans 13 residues. Germline V gene data show CDR1 as SEHNR and CDR2 as FQNEAQ (reference sequence). CDR3 nucleotide sequence: TGTGCCAGCAGCTTTTACGAGAACACTGAAGCTTTCTTT. Translating it yields CASSFYENTEAFF.

The chain carries TRBV9 and TRBJ2-7; the D gene could be TRBD1 or TRBD2 (5 bases each). Trimming removed 2 bases at V and 1 base at J, with 10 bases between. The CDR3 loop spans 14 amino acids. Germline V gene lookup returns CDR1 SGDLS and CDR2 YYNGEE. CDR3 sequence (DNA): TGTGCCAGCAGCGTGAGGGACCGATCCTACGAGCAGTACTTC. Encoded protein: CASSVRDRSYEQYF.

The gene calls are TRBV2 and TRBJ1-4, with D possibly matching TRBD1 (6 bases). V gave up 5 bases and J gave up 7 bases, with 14 bases separating them. The CDR3 totals 14 residues. Germline V gives CDR1 SNHLY, CDR2 FYNNEI. CDR3 nucleotides: TGTGCCAGCAGTCCTAACAGGGAAGGTGAAAAACTGTTTTTT. It translates to CASSPNREGEKLFF.

The chain couples TRBV3-1 (or the pseudogene TRBV3-2) to TRBJ2-2, with TRBD2 identical over 10 bases. The CDR3 consists of 16 residues. J was trimmed by 7 bases and V by 4 bases; bases with no gene match: 9. The germline CDR1 and CDR2 sequences are LGHDT and YNNKEL (reference sequence). CDR3 sequence reads: CASSPSLAGVGGELFF. The CDR3 DNA sequence: TGTGCCAGCAGCCCCTCGCTAGCGGGAGTGGGCGGGGAGCTGTTTTTT.

The chain joins TRBV5-4 to TRBJ1-6; D ambiguous. In germline, CDR1 is SGHNT, CDR2 YYREEE (reference sequence). The V end was cut by 4 bases, the J end by 7 bases, with 12 bases between. This CDR3 is 14 amino acids long. The CDR3, as DNA: TGTGCCAGCAGCCGTGATGCAACAAATTCACCCCTCCACTTT. Translation: CASSRDATNSPLHF.

The chain recombines TRBV27 with TRBJ1-5; D call uncertain. The germline V and J ends were trimmed by 5 bases and 1 base, with 12 bases remaining between them. Germline V gene sequence: CDR1 MNHEY, CDR2 SMNVEV (reference sequence). This CDR3 is built from 15 residues. The CDR3 loop is CASSPLLGSNQPQHF. The DNA for the CDR3 is TGTGCCAGCAGTCCCCTGTTGGGGAGCAATCAGCCCCAGCATTTT.

CDR3 amino acids: CASSVGIGFNTGELFF. CDR3 DNA: TGTGCCAGCAGCGTAGGGATTGGTTTCAACACCGGGGAGCTGTTTTTT. The chain joins TRBV9 to TRBJ2-2; D gene uncertain. Trimming left V 0 bases short and J 2 bases short, with 11 bases between. This CDR3 has 16 residues. Germline CDR1 is SGDLS and CDR2 is YYNGEE.

This clone appeared once. This chain uses TRBV7-6 with TRBJ1-1; D not certain. The CDR3 runs to 13 residues. Trimming stripped 3 bases from V and 2 bases from J, with 7 bases between. Germline lookup yields CDR1 SGHVS and CDR2 FNYEAQ. CDR3: CASSLTPNTEAFF. The CDR3 nucleotides read TGTGCCAGCAGCTTGACACCTAACACTGAAGCTTTCTTT.

The V and J genes are TRBV5-1 and TRBJ2-1; TRBD1 might be the D (6 bases). V lost 2 bases to trimming and J lost 4 bases, with 13 bases between them. CDR1 SGHRS and CDR2 YFSETQ come from the germline V gene. This CDR3 comprises 15 residues. CDR3 DNA sequence: TGCGCCAGCAGCTTAAGGGGGATGAATTACAATGAGCAGTTCTTC. Residues: CASSLRGMNYNEQFF.

DNA of the CDR3: TGTGCCAGCAGGAGTATGGCTGCAACTAATGAAAAACTGTTTTTT. It encodes CASRSMAATNEKLFF. This sequence joins TRBV2 and TRBJ1-4; D not resolved. This CDR3 comprises 15 residues. V was clipped by 6 bases and J by 0 bases, with 11 bases between them. Germline CDR1 and CDR2: SNHLY and FYNNEI. Full variable domain (remainder filled in from reference TRBV2 and TRBJ1-4): EPEVTQTPSHQVTQMGQEVILRCVPISNHLYFYWYRQILGQKVEFLVSFYNNEISEKSEIFDDQFSVERPDGSNFTLKIRSTKLEDSAMYFCASRSMAATNEKLFFGSGTQLSVL.

The chain combines TRBV9 with TRBJ2-3; no reliable D call. V was cut by 0 bases and J by 0 bases, with 5 bases left in between. CDR1 and CDR2 from the germline V gene are SGDLS and YYNGEE. CDR3 size: 14 residues. Here the CDR3 DNA reads TGTGCCAGCAGCGTAGGGGTTAGCACAGATACGCAGTATTTT. Its protein product is CASSVGVSTDTQYF.

The chain recombines TRBV19 with TRBJ2-2, with 10 bases that match TRBD1. The CDR3 spans 14 residues. Germline V gene sequence: CDR1 LNHDA, CDR2 SQIVND (reference sequence). The J segment lost 4 bases and the V segment lost 7 bases, leaving 3 bases of the junction unmatched. The CDR3 DNA reads TGTGCCAGTAAGGGACAGGGGATCACCGGGGAGCTGTTTTTT. Residues: CASKGQGITGELFF.

The chain recombines TRBV11-2 with TRBJ2-7; 10 positions match TRBD1. Germline lookup yields CDR1 SGHAT and CDR2 FQNNGV. The CDR3 is 14 residues long. The J segment lost 2 bases and the V segment lost 5 bases, leaving 3 bases of the junction unmatched. Here the CDR3 reads CASSIGQGAYEQYF. The CDR3 DNA reads as TGTGCCAGCAGCATAGGACAGGGGGCCTACGAGCAGTACTTC.

This sequence joins TRBV6-5 and TRBJ1-2, with 9 bases lining up with TRBD1. The CDR3 runs 15 residues. V lost 5 bases, J lost 6 bases, and 10 bases stayed unmatched. The germline gives CDR1 MNHEY, CDR2 SVGAGI. CDR3 protein: CASSRTGVIVDGYTF. The CDR3 nucleotides read TGTGCCAGCAGTCGGACAGGGGTAATTGTCGATGGCTACACCTTC.

The chain is built from TRBV27 and TRBJ2-1, with 11 positions matching TRBD2. With V trimmed by 4 bases and J by 5 bases, 7 bases remained unmatched. Germline CDR1 MNHEY, CDR2 SMNVEV (reference sequence). The CDR3 is made up of 16 amino acids. The CDR3 DNA is TGTGCCAGCAGTTCGATCGCGACTAGCGGGAACAATGAGCAGTTCTTC. Translating gives CASSSIATSGNNEQFF.

This sequence joins TRBV11-3 and TRBJ1-1; a weak D match, TRBD1 (5 bases). CDR3 size: 12 residues. Trimming left V 3 bases short and J 5 bases short, with 7 bases between. Germline assignment: CDR1 SGHNT and CDR2 YENEEA. CDR3 nucleotide sequence: TGTGCCAGCAGCTTTCGGGGGACTGAAGCTTTCTTT. It yields the protein CASSFRGTEAFF.

The chain has TRBV7-9 and TRBJ1-1; unclear D gene. The CDR3 spans 14 residues. Between the trimmed V and J ends, which lost 6 bases and 0 bases, there was a span of 11 bases. Germline V gives CDR1 SEHNR, CDR2 FQNEAQ (reference sequence). The CDR3 DNA reads TGTGCCAGCAGTCCCCAGACAATGAACACTGAAGCTTTCTTT. This gives the protein CASSPQTMNTEAFF.

The chain employs TRBV7-9 and TRBJ2-7; the D call may be TRBD1 or TRBD2 (5 bases each). V lost 4 bases and J lost 6, with 16 bases in between. The CDR3 runs 14 residues. Germline V CDR1 and CDR2: SEHNR, FQNEAQ (reference sequence). In DNA form, the CDR3 reads TGTGCCAGCAGCTCCTTTAGAGACAGCGGCGAGCAGTACTTC. This sequence encodes CASSSFRDSGEQYF.

The J gene is TRBJ1-5, the V gene TRBV11-3; a weak D match, TRBD1 (6 bases). V was shortened by 5 bases and J by 6 bases, with 11 bases between the two germline ends. The germline V gene has CDR1 SGHNT and CDR2 YENEEA. CDR3 length equals 13 residues. The DNA of the CDR3 is TGTGCCAGCAGCCGGACAGCTCTTCAGCCCCAGCATTTT. This gives the protein CASSRTALQPQHF.

This chain joins TRBV9 and TRBJ1-2; 8 bases align to TRBD1. There are 14 residues in the CDR3. Germline V lookup: CDR1 SGDLS, CDR2 YYNGEE. V gave up 1 base and J gave up 8 bases; unmatched junction bases: 7. The CDR3 reads CASSVRSGGEGYTF. The CDR3 DNA reads TGTGCCAGCAGCGTACGTTCAGGGGGCGAGGGCTACACCTTC.

J is TRBJ1-2 and V is TRBV29-1; D not certain. CDR1 and CDR2 (germline): SQVTM, ANQGSEA. The CDR3 length is 12 residues. Trimming pared 1 base from V and 3 bases from J, leaving 6 bases between. In DNA form, the CDR3 reads TGCAGCGTTGAAGGGGGAGACTATGGCTACACCTTC. Its protein product is CSVEGGDYGYTF.

This chain uses TRBV5-5 with TRBJ1-6; maybe TRBD1 (6 bases). Trimming cost V 6 bases and J 9 bases, with 13 bases left between them. CDR1 and CDR2 (germline): SGHKS, YYEKEE (reference sequence). CDR3 length: 13 amino acids. The CDR3 reads CASNAQGFSPLHF. The CDR3 DNA reads TGTGCCAGCAACGCACAGGGATTTTCACCCCTCCACTTT.